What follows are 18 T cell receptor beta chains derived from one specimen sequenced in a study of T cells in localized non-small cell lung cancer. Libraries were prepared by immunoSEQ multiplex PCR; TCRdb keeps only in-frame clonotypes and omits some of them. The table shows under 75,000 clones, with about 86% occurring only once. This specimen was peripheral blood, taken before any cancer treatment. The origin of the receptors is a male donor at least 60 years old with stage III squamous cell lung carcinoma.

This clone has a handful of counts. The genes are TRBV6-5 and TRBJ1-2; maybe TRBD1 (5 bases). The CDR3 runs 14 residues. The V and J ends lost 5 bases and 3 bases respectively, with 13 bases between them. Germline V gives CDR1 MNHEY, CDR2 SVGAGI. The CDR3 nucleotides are TGTGCCAGCAGTAAAGGACGGGGGGACTATGGCTACACCTTC. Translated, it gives CASSKGRGDYGYTF.

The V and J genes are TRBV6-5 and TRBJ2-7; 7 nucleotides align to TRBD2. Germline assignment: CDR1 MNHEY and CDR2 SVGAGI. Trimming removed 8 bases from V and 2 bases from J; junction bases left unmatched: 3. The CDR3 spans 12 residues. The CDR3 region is CASGRGAYEQYF. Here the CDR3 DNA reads TGTGCCAGCGGTCGGGGGGCCTACGAGCAGTACTTC.

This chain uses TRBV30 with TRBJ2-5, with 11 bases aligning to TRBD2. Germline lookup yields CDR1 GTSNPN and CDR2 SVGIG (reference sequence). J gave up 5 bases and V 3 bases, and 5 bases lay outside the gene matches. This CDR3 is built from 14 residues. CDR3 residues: CAWRVAGGQETQYF. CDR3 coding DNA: TGTGCCTGGAGGGTAGCGGGGGGGCAGGAGACCCAGTACTTC.

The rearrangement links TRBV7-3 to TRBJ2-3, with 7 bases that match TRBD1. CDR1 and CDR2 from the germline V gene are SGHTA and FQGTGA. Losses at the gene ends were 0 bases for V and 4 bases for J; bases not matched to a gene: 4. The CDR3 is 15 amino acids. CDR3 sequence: CASSLTGQASDTQYF. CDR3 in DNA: TGTGCCAGCAGCTTAACAGGACAGGCATCAGATACGCAGTATTTT.

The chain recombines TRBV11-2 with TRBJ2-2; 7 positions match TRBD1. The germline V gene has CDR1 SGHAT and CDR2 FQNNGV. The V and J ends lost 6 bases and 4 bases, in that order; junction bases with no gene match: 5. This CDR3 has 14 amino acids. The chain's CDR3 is CASRRTGGTGELFF. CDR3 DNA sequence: TGTGCCAGCAGGAGGACAGGCGGCACCGGGGAGCTGTTTTTT. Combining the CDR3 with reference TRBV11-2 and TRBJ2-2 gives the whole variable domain EAGVAQSPRYKIIEKRQSVAFWCNPISGHATLYWYQQILGQGPKLLIQFQNNGVVDDSQLPKDRFSAERLKGVDSTLKIQPAKLEDSAVYLCASRRTGGTGELFFGEGSRLTVL.

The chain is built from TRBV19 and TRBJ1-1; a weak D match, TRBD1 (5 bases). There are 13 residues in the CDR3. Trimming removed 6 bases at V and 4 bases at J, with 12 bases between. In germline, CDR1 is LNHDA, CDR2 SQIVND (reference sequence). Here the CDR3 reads CASRGAVGTEAFF. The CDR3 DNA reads TGTGCCAGTAGAGGGGCGGTAGGCACTGAAGCTTTCTTT.

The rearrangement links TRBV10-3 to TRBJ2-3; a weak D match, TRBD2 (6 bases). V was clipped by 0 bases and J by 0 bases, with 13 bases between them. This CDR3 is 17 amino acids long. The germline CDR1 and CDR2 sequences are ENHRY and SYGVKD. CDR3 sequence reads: CAISESESGLSTDTQYF. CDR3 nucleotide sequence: TGTGCCATCAGTGAGTCGGAAAGCGGGCTAAGCACAGATACGCAGTATTTT.

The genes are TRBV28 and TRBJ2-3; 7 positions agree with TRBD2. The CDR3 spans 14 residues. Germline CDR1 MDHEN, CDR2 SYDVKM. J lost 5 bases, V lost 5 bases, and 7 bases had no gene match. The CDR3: CASSPGLLGDTQYF. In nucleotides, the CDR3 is TGTGCCAGCAGTCCGGGACTACTGGGAGATACGCAGTATTTT. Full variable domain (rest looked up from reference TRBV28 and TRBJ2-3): DVKVTQSSRYLVKRTGEKVFLECVQDMDHENMFWYRQDPGLGLRLIYFSYDVKMKEKGDIPEGYSVSREKKERFSLILESASTNQTSMYLCASSPGLLGDTQYFGPGTRLTVL.

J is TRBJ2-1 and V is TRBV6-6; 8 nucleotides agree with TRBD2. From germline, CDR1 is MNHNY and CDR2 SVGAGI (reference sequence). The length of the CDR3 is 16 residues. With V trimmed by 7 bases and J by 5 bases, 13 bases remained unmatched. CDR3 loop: CASNRAGGSINNEQFF. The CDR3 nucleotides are TGTGCCAGCAACCGCGCGGGGGGAAGCATTAACAATGAGCAGTTCTTC.

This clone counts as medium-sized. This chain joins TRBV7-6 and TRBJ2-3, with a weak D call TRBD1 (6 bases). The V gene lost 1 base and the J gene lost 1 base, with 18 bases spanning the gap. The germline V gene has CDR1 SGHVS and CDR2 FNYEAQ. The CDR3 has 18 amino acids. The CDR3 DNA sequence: TGTGCCAGCAGCTTAGGTAGGTCGGACAGAGGCGGCACAGATACGCAGTATTTT. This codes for CASSLGRSDRGGTDTQYF.

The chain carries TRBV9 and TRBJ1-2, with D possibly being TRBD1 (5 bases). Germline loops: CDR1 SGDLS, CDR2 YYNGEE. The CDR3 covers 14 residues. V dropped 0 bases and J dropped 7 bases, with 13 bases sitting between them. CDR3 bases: TGTGCCAGCAGCGTAGCCGCCCAGGGATTTGGCTACACCTTC. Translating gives CASSVAAQGFGYTF.

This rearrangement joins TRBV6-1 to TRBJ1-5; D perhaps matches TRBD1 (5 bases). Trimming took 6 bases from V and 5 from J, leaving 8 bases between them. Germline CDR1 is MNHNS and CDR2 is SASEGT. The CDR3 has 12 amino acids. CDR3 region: CASRGPDQPQHF. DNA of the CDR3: TGTGCCAGCAGGGGACCTGATCAGCCCCAGCATTTT.

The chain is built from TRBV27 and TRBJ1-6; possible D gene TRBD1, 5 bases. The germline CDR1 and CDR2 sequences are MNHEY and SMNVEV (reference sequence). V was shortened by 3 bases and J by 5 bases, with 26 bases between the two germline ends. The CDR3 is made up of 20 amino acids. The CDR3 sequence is CASSLVIGGFEPVHNSPLHF. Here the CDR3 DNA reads TGTGCCAGCAGTTTGGTAATCGGGGGATTTGAGCCCGTTCATAATTCACCCCTCCACTTT.

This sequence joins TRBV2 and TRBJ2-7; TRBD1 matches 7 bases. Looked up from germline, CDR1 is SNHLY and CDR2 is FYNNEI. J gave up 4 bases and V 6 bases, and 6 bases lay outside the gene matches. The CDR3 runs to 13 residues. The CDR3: CASRSTGVYEQYF. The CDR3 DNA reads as TGTGCCAGCAGATCCACAGGGGTATACGAGCAGTACTTC.

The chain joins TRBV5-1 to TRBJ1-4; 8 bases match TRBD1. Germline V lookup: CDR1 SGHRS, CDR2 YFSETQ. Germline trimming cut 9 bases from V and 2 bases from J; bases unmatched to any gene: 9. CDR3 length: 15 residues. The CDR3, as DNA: TGCGCCACCAGACGACAGGGGTTGACTAATGAAAAACTGTTTTTT. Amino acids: CATRRQGLTNEKLFF.

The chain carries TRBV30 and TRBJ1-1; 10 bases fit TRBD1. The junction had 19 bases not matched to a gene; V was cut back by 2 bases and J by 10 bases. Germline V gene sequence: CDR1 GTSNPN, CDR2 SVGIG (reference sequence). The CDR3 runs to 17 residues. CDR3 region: CAWSLRRTGGILGRAFF. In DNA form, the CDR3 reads TGTGCCTGGAGTCTCAGAAGGACAGGGGGTATATTAGGGAGAGCTTTCTTT.

CDR3 loop: CASSLVGSKAGGPTDTQYF. In DNA, the CDR3 is TGCGCCAGCAGCTTGGTGGGATCTAAAGCGGGGGGCCCCACAGATACGCAGTATTTT. The chain uses TRBV5-1 and TRBJ2-3, with 9 nucleotides matching TRBD2. The CDR3 is 19 amino acids. Germline lookup yields CDR1 SGHRS and CDR2 YFSETQ. V lost 0 bases and J lost 2; bases outside the gene matches: 13.

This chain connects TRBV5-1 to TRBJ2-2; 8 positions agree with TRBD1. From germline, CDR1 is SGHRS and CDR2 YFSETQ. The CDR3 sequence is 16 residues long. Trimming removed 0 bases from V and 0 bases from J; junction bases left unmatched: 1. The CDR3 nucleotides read TGCGCCAGCAGCTTGGGGACAGGGTCGAACACCGGGGAGCTGTTTTTT. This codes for CASSLGTGSNTGELFF.